This passage covers 7 T cell receptor beta chains from one sample sequenced in a study of cytomegalovirus exposure and HLA in healthy donors (dated by TCRdb to about 2017). The library was built by means of the immunoSEQ multiplex PCR assay. The multiplex PCR relied on a mix of 60 forward primers for TCR Vbeta segments and 13 reverse primers for TCR Jbeta segments. TCRdb provides this immuneACCESS table in a form limited to in-frame rearrangements. Some clones are lacking; in checked studies, under half of them reflect an unresolved V gene, and why the rest are absent is not known. Present in this sample are about 180,000 clones, approximately 88% of which were seen just once. The ten largest clones add up to roughly 1.2% of the sample. Sequencing was done on a sample of PBMCs. These receptors came from a boy aged 2-15 years in good health and CMV-seronegative.

V is TRBV5-1 and J is TRBJ2-5; the D gene is possibly TRBD1 (6 bases). V lost 0 bases, J lost 5 bases, and 14 bases lay in between. CDR3 size: 15 residues. Germline CDR1 SGHRS, CDR2 YFSETQ. CDR3 residues: CASSLGQGIQETQYF. CDR3 DNA sequence: TGCGCCAGCAGCTTGGGGCAGGGGATTCAGGAGACCCAGTACTTC.

V usage is TRBV6-5 and J usage is TRBJ1-1; D is undetermined. Germline V lookup: CDR1 MNHEY, CDR2 SVGAGI. This CDR3 comprises 15 residues. V was pared by 3 bases and J by 1 base, with 12 bases between. CDR3 protein: CASSYSGSKNTEAFF. The CDR3 bases are TGTGCCAGCAGTTATTCCGGGTCCAAGAACACTGAAGCTTTCTTT.

This chain joins TRBV27 and TRBJ1-2; maybe TRBD1 (5 bases). Trimming cost V 3 bases and J 4 bases, with 12 bases left between them. This CDR3 comprises 14 residues. The V gene's germline CDR1 is MNHEY and CDR2 SMNVEV (reference sequence). CDR3 sequence reads: CASSLRQGRYGYTF. CDR3 bases: TGTGCCAGCAGTTTGAGGCAGGGCCGCTATGGCTACACCTTC.

There are a few counts of this clone. This chain links TRBV5-6 with TRBJ2-5; 11 positions agree with TRBD2. This CDR3 has 17 amino acids. Germline trimming cut 2 bases from V and 0 bases from J; bases unmatched to any gene: 6. Per germline, CDR1 SGHDT and CDR2 YYEEEE. This CDR3 reads CASSFSSGGPYQETQYF. The DNA of the CDR3 is TGTGCCAGCAGCTTTTCTAGCGGGGGGCCGTACCAAGAGACCCAGTACTTC.

The gene calls are TRBV7-8 and TRBJ2-1; D is unresolved. Trimming cost V 5 bases and J 3 bases, with 17 bases left between them. CDR3 size: 16 residues. Per the germline V gene, CDR1 is SGHVS and CDR2 is FQNEAQ. This chain's CDR3 is CASSGLVVRSYNEQFF. CDR3 in DNA: TGTGCCAGCAGCGGCCTAGTGGTGCGGAGCTACAATGAGCAGTTCTTC. Looking up the rest from reference TRBV7-8 and TRBJ2-1 gives the full variable domain: GAGVSQSPRYKVAKRGQDVALRCDPISGHVSLFWYQQALGQGPEFLTYFQNEAQLDKSGLPSDRFFAERPEGSVSTLKIQRTQQEDSAVYLCASSGLVVRSYNEQFFGPGTRLTVL.

J is TRBJ2-1 and V is TRBV21-1; the table's D call, TRBD2, was not checked against the DNA. TRBV21-1 is tagged as a pseudogene. The CDR3 runs to 18 residues. The CDR3 nucleotides are TGTGCCAGCAGCACGGGACTAGCGGGGGGAGCCACCTACAATGAGCAGTTCTTC. Its protein product is CASSTGLAGGATYNEQFF.

The chain is built from TRBV7-8 and TRBJ2-5; possibly TRBD1 for D (5 bases). Germline CDR1 SGHVS, CDR2 FQNEAQ. This CDR3 comprises 15 residues. V lost 2 bases, J lost 1 base, and 11 bases lay in between. This CDR3 is CASSLSQGLQETQYF. The CDR3 nucleotides read TGTGCCAGCAGCTTAAGCCAGGGCCTCCAAGAGACCCAGTACTTC.